The next 26 T cell receptor beta chains were all read from a single sample in a study of graft-versus-host responses after intestinal transplantation. No antigens are known for them. TCRdb's copy holds only in-frame clones and misses some; the assay was immunoSEQ multiplex PCR. The table lists more than 100,000 clones, more than 85% of them singletons. Specimen: unstimulated CD8+ T cells sorted from spleen or lymph node cells, collected before intestinal transplant. The receptors come from a human donor who received an intestinal transplant.

The gene calls are TRBV30 and TRBJ2-7; 16 nucleotides match TRBD2. CDR3 length: 18 amino acids. Germline assignment: CDR1 GTSNPN and CDR2 SVGIG (reference sequence). Trimming took 2 bases from V and 4 from J; bases not matched to a gene: 11. The DNA for the CDR3 is TGTGCCTGGAGTTGGGGACTAGCGGGGGGGCCCCTCTTTTACGAGCAGTACTTC. Translation: CAWSWGLAGGPLFYEQYF.

The rearrangement links TRBV10-3 to TRBJ2-2; 8 nucleotides align to TRBD1. V dropped 8 bases and J dropped 1; count of bases not matched to a gene: 0. CDR3 size: 13 residues. Germline assignment: CDR1 ENHRY and CDR2 SYGVKD. The CDR3 protein is CAIGTGNTGELFF. The DNA of the CDR3 is TGTGCCATCGGGACAGGGAACACCGGGGAGCTGTTTTTT.

The chain recombines TRBV7-6 with TRBJ2-3, with D tentatively TRBD1 (5 bases). Germline assignment: CDR1 SGHVS and CDR2 FNYEAQ. The CDR3 is made up of 14 amino acids. V dropped 3 bases and J dropped 5 bases, with 12 bases sitting between them. The CDR3 region is CASSFSSGLDTQYF. Written as DNA, the CDR3 is TGTGCCAGCAGCTTTAGTTCAGGGTTAGATACGCAGTATTTT.

The genes are TRBV11-1 and TRBJ2-2; D perhaps matches TRBD1 (6 bases). V was shortened by 4 bases and J by 0 bases, with 12 bases between the two germline ends. This CDR3 comprises 16 residues. CDR1 and CDR2 from the germline V gene are SGHAT and FQDESV (reference sequence). CDR3 in amino acids: CASSSYPGANTGELFF. The DNA of the CDR3 is TGTGCCAGCAGCTCTTACCCAGGGGCGAACACCGGGGAGCTGTTTTTT.

V gene TRBV5-5 combines with J gene TRBJ1-2, with D possibly TRBD1 on 5 matching bases. The CDR3 has 13 amino acids. Per germline, CDR1 SGHKS and CDR2 YYEKEE (reference sequence). Trimming pared 4 bases from V and 7 bases from J, leaving 14 bases between. The CDR3 region is CASSPPGIGGYTF. The CDR3 bases are TGTGCCAGCAGCCCCCCAGGGATCGGTGGCTACACCTTC.

The chain combines TRBV7-8 with TRBJ1-3; D is undetermined. CDR1 and CDR2 from the germline V gene are SGHVS and FQNEAQ. Trimming pared 5 bases from V and 9 bases from J, leaving 14 bases between. There are 13 residues in the CDR3. In DNA form, the CDR3 reads TGTGCCAGCAGCCCCATGCCCCGGGGCACCATATATTTT. Translating gives CASSPMPRGTIYF.

The chain couples TRBV7-9 to TRBJ2-7; D is ambiguous. CDR3 length: 13 residues. Looked up from germline, CDR1 is SEHNR and CDR2 is FQNEAQ (reference sequence). The V end lost 6 bases, the J end lost 2 bases, and 11 bases lay between the germline ends. Here the CDR3 reads CASRPDVTYEQYF. In DNA form, the CDR3 reads TGTGCCAGCAGACCGGACGTAACCTACGAGCAGTACTTC.

The CDR3 loop reads CASSLAVGGEKLFF. Here the CDR3 DNA reads TGTGCCAGCAGTTTGGCGGTAGGAGGGGAAAAACTGTTTTTT. The rearrangement uses TRBV27 and TRBJ1-4; unclear D gene. V lost 3 bases and J lost 8, with 13 bases in between. The CDR3 spans 14 residues. Germline CDR1 and CDR2: MNHEY and SMNVEV (reference sequence).

The chain combines TRBV11-2 with TRBJ2-1; 9 bases are shared with TRBD1. Germline loops: CDR1 SGHAT, CDR2 FQNNGV. This CDR3 has 16 amino acids. Trimming took 5 bases from V and 3 from J; bases not matched to a gene: 8. The CDR3 DNA is TGTGCCAGCAGCGGATGGACAGGGGAATACTACAATGAGCAGTTCTTC. Its protein is CASSGWTGEYYNEQFF. Supplemented by reference TRBV11-2 and TRBJ2-1, the full variable domain reads EAGVAQSPRYKIIEKRQSVAFWCNPISGHATLYWYQQILGQGPKLLIQFQNNGVVDDSQLPKDRFSAERLKGVDSTLKIQPAKLEDSAVYLCASSGWTGEYYNEQFFGPGTRLTVL.

The J gene is TRBJ1-6, the V gene TRBV30; D unclear. The ends were cut back, 2 bases at V and 17 bases at J, with 43 bases in the middle. The germline gives CDR1 GTSNPN, CDR2 SVGIG (reference sequence). The CDR3 spans 21 residues. The CDR3 loop reads CAWSPLLRTLLTDTGPGRVHF. The CDR3 DNA sequence: TGTGCCTGGAGTCCCCTTTTAAGGACTCTGCTGACGGATACTGGCCCGGGGAGAGTCCACTTT.

The genes are TRBV29-1 and TRBJ2-3; 11 bases match TRBD2. The CDR3 is 13 residues long. CDR1 and CDR2 from the germline V gene are SQVTM and ANQGSEA. The ends lost 5 bases at V and 4 bases at J; junction bases unmatched: 2. CDR3 DNA sequence: TGCAGCGTTTTAGCGGGGGGGCCAGATACGCAGTATTTT. It is translated as CSVLAGGPDTQYF.

V is TRBV4-1 and J is TRBJ2-1, with 10 bases matching TRBD2. Trimming removed 5 bases from V and 9 bases from J; junction bases left unmatched: 13. CDR1 is MGHRA and CDR2 is YSYEKL in the germline V gene. The CDR3 sequence is 16 residues long. CDR3 coding DNA: TGCGCCAGCAGCAAATACAGCGGGGGGGCTAATAGTGAGCAGTTCTTC. Its protein is CASSKYSGGANSEQFF.

The rearrangement uses TRBV12-5 and TRBJ2-1; D not resolved. The V gene's germline CDR1 is LGHNT and CDR2 FRNRAP. The V end lost 6 bases, the J end lost 2 bases, and 14 bases lay between the germline ends. The CDR3 is 15 residues long. This CDR3 is CASGSTTVPYNEQFF. CDR3 nucleotides: TGTGCTAGTGGATCTACAACAGTCCCCTACAATGAGCAGTTCTTC.

The chain links TRBV6-1 to TRBJ2-7; a weak D match, TRBD1 (6 bases). The CDR3 extends over 14 amino acids. V was shortened by 6 bases and J by 5 bases, with 17 bases between the two germline ends. Per germline, CDR1 MNHNS and CDR2 SASEGT. The CDR3 DNA follows: TGTGCCAGCAGAGCCACGGGACATCTCAACGAGCAGTACTTC. As protein: CASRATGHLNEQYF.

V usage is TRBV7-8 and J usage is TRBJ2-1; 7 positions agree with TRBD2. Germline V gene data show CDR1 as SGHVS and CDR2 as FQNEAQ. The CDR3 consists of 16 residues. V trimming: 3 bases; J trimming: 8 bases; junction bases outside the gene matches: 13. The DNA of the CDR3 is TGTGCCAGCAGCTTCCCTATCGGGGGGACCCTCGATGAGCAGTTCTTC. It codes for CASSFPIGGTLDEQFF.

This rearrangement joins TRBV7-2 to TRBJ2-7; tentatively, D is TRBD1 (6 bases). The CDR3 sequence is 15 residues long. The germline V gene has CDR1 SGHTA and CDR2 FQGNSA. Trimming left V 2 bases short and J 0 bases short, with 11 bases between. The DNA of the CDR3 is TGTGCCAGCAGCTTAAGGGACACCAGCTCCTACGAGCAGTACTTC. Amino acid sequence: CASSLRDTSSYEQYF.

The CDR3 here is CASSAAGLPYNEQFF. CDR3 coding DNA: TGTGCCAGCAGCGCGGCGGGACTGCCCTACAATGAGCAGTTCTTC. V is TRBV9 and J is TRBJ2-1; TRBD2 might be the D (6 bases). Deletions cut 3 bases from V and 2 bases from J, with 12 bases between. Germline CDR1 reads SGDLS; CDR2 reads YYNGEE. The CDR3 has 15 amino acids.

This clone was recorded only once. J is TRBJ2-7 and V is TRBV27, with D possibly matching TRBD1 (5 bases). This CDR3 comprises 11 residues. Trimming took 5 bases from V and 4 from J, leaving 6 bases between them. Germline-derived CDR1 and CDR2 are MNHEY and SMNVEV (reference sequence). The CDR3 reads CASSRGYEQYF. The DNA for the CDR3 is TGTGCCAGCAGTAGGGGATACGAGCAGTACTTC.

The rearrangement joins TRBV2 to TRBJ2-7, with 9 bases fitting TRBD1. There are 14 residues in the CDR3. V lost 3 bases, J lost 4 bases, and 4 bases stayed unmatched. Germline-derived CDR1 and CDR2 are SNHLY and FYNNEI. The chain's CDR3 is CASSEDRGLYEQYF. The CDR3 coding sequence is TGTGCCAGCAGTGAGGACAGGGGATTATACGAGCAGTACTTC.

The sample holds one count of this clone. This chain uses TRBV5-1 with TRBJ2-3, with D unclear. The CDR3 covers 15 residues. The germline V gene encodes CDR1 SGHRS and CDR2 YFSETQ. V was shortened by 0 bases and J by 3 bases, with 11 bases between the two germline ends. The CDR3 DNA follows: TGCGCCAGCAGCTTGGCCTTCGCAGATACAGATACGCAGTATTTT. Translation gives CASSLAFADTDTQYF.

This chain links TRBV10-1 with TRBJ2-1; D unclear. Germline V gene sequence: CDR1 WNHNN, CDR2 SYGVQD (reference sequence). This CDR3 is 13 amino acids long. Trimming removed 2 bases at V and 2 bases at J, with 4 bases between. CDR3 amino acids: CASSEDTYNEQFF. In DNA, the CDR3 is TGCGCCAGCAGTGAGGACACCTACAATGAGCAGTTCTTC.

The V and J genes are TRBV13 and TRBJ1-1, with D tentatively TRBD1 (6 bases). This CDR3 is 15 amino acids long. Trimming cost V 4 bases and J 5 bases, with 17 bases left between them. From germline, CDR1 is PRHDT and CDR2 FYEKMQ (reference sequence). The CDR3 is CASSSNDLGGTEAFF. The CDR3 coding sequence is TGTGCCAGCAGCTCCAATGATTTAGGGGGAACTGAAGCTTTCTTT.

V and J are TRBV2 and TRBJ1-2, with D hard to call. There are 15 residues in the CDR3. V shed 2 bases and J shed 7 bases, with 17 bases lying between them. The germline V gene has CDR1 SNHLY and CDR2 FYNNEI. The CDR3 nucleotides are TGTGCCAGCAGTGAACATGGGCAGCCCAATATTGGCTACACCTTC. Translation: CASSEHGQPNIGYTF. Based on the CDR3 plus reference TRBV2 and TRBJ1-2, the full variable domain is EPEVTQTPSHQVTQMGQEVILRCVPISNHLYFYWYRQILGQKVEFLVSFYNNEISEKSEIFDDQFSVERPDGSNFTLKIRSTKLEDSAMYFCASSEHGQPNIGYTFGSGTRLTVV.

This clone has only one observation. The chain carries TRBV19 and TRBJ1-5, with 7 bases matching TRBD1. Germline CDR1 and CDR2: LNHDA and SQIVND (reference sequence). The CDR3 is 16 residues long. V was clipped by 6 bases and J by 4 bases; unmatched bases: 12. CDR3 protein: CASRTTTGQPNQPQHF. CDR3 DNA sequence: TGTGCCAGTAGAACTACTACGGGACAGCCTAATCAGCCCCAGCATTTT.

The chain has TRBV4-1 and TRBJ2-2; TRBD2 agrees at 7 bases. Germline lookup yields CDR1 MGHRA and CDR2 YSYEKL. This CDR3 is built from 16 residues. Germline trimming cut 1 base from V and 3 bases from J; bases unmatched to any gene: 5. The CDR3 sequence: CASSQGAGGYTGELFF. CDR3 DNA: TGCGCCAGCAGCCAAGGAGCCGGGGGGTACACCGGGGAGCTGTTTTTT.

This chain connects TRBV7-9 to TRBJ2-7, with D uncertain. This CDR3 is built from 14 residues. Trimming took off 2 bases at V and 3 bases at J, with 11 bases between the two ends. In germline, CDR1 is SEHNR, CDR2 FQNEAQ (reference sequence). CDR3 residues: CASSLSTLSYEQYF. In DNA form, the CDR3 reads TGTGCCAGCAGCTTATCGACGCTCAGCTACGAGCAGTACTTC.